Presented here are 6 T cell receptor beta chains from one specimen sequenced in a study of cytomegalovirus exposure and HLA in healthy donors. Vbeta (60) and Jbeta (13) primers were used in the PCR. Assay used: immunoSEQ multiplex PCR; TCRdb lists only in-frame clones, some missing. The sample contains around 170,000 clones, around 86% of which appear only once. Material: PBMCs. The receptor set was obtained from a man aged 35 to 55 in good health and CMV-seropositive.

This chain links TRBV14 with TRBJ2-5; D perhaps matches TRBD1 (6 bases). The CDR3 spans 22 residues. CDR1 is SGHDN, CDR2 FVKESK, per germline. Trimming pared 0 bases from V and 5 bases from J, leaving 34 bases between. DNA of the CDR3: TGTGCCAGCAGCCAAGATCGGCGAGACGTCTGGAAGAACAGGGAGTTGCGGGAGACCCAGTACTTC. Its protein product is CASSQDRRDVWKNRELRETQYF.

This chain connects TRBV5-4 to TRBJ2-7; TRBD1 aligns across 10 bases. Trimming cost V 0 bases and J 1 base; bases outside gene matches: 1. The CDR3 extends over 15 amino acids. Germline V gene sequence: CDR1 SGHNT, CDR2 YYREEE (reference sequence). CDR3 sequence reads: CASSLGQGASYEQYF. The CDR3 nucleotides read TGTGCCAGCAGCTTGGGACAGGGGGCTTCCTACGAGCAGTACTTC.

This clone was picked up one time. The rearrangement uses TRBV7-2 and TRBJ1-2; the D is unclear. This CDR3 contains 15 residues. The ends were cut back, 2 bases at V and 6 bases at J, with 16 bases in the middle. The V gene's germline CDR1 is SGHTA and CDR2 FQGNSA. Here the CDR3 reads CASSLSIPEDHGYTF. CDR3 nucleotides: TGTGCCAGCAGCTTATCTATCCCAGAGGATCATGGCTACACCTTC. Full variable domain (missing parts from reference TRBV7-2 and TRBJ1-2): GAGVSQSPSNKVTEKGKDVELRCDPISGHTALYWYRQSLGQGLEFLIYFQGNSAPDKSGLPSDRFSAERTGGSVSTLTIQRTQQEDSAVYLCASSLSIPEDHGYTFGSGTRLTVV.

This chain connects TRBV28 to TRBJ2-4; maybe TRBD1 (5 bases). The V end lost 3 bases, the J end lost 7 bases, and 10 bases lay between the germline ends. Germline loops: CDR1 MDHEN, CDR2 SYDVKM. This CDR3 region has 13 residues. The CDR3 sequence is CASSFRVGNIQYF. As DNA, the CDR3 is TGTGCCAGCAGTTTCAGGGTGGGGAACATTCAGTACTTC.

This clone was seen a handful of times. V gene TRBV19 combines with J gene TRBJ2-2, with a tentative D call TRBD1 (5 bases). CDR3 length: 16 residues. Trimming left V 5 bases short and J 0 bases short, with 13 bases between. Per germline, CDR1 LNHDA and CDR2 SQIVND (reference sequence). The CDR3 loop reads CASSPQARANTGELFF. CDR3 nucleotide sequence: TGTGCCAGTAGTCCCCAGGCCAGGGCGAACACCGGGGAGCTGTTTTTT.

The chain combines TRBV7-9 with TRBJ1-4; no firm D call. The CDR3 totals 13 residues. CDR1 SEHNR and CDR2 FQNEAQ come from the germline V gene (reference sequence). Trimming pared 0 bases from V and 5 bases from J, leaving 4 bases between. Here the CDR3 DNA reads TGTGCCAGCAGCTTAGCCCCAAATGAAAAACTGTTTTTT. This encodes CASSLAPNEKLFF. Drawing the rest from reference TRBV7-9 and TRBJ1-4, the complete variable domain is DTGVSQNPRHKITKRGQNVTFRCDPISEHNRLYWYRQTLGQGPEFLTYFQNEAQLEKSRLLSDRFSAERPKGSFSTLEIQRTEQGDSAMYLCASSLAPNEKLFFGSGTQLSVL.